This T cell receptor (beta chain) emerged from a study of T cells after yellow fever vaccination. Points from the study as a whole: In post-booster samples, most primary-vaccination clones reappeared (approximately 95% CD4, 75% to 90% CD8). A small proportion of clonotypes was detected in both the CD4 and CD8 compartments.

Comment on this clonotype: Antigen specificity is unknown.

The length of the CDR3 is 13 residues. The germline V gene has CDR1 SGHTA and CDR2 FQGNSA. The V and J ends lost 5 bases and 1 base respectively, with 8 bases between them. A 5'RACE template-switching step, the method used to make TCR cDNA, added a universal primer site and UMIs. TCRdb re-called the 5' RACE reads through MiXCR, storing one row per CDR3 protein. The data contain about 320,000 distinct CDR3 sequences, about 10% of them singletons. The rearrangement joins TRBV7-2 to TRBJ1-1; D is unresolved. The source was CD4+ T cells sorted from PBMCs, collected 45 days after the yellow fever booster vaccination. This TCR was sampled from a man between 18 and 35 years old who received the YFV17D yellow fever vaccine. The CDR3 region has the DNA TGTGCCAGCAGCAGAATTCCGAACACTGAAGCTTTCTTT. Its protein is CASSRIPNTEAFF.